These T cell receptor beta chains were read from a single sample in a study of CD8 T cells in ankylosing spondylitis. TCRdb analysed the 5' RACE reads with MiXCR anew, one entry per CDR3 protein. There are roughly 470,000 distinct CDR3 sequences in the sample; around 26% occur only once, and approximately 1% lies in the top ten. Sequencing was carried out using blood, either unsorted or a sorted T cell fraction (not recorded which). The receptors originated from a male donor with ankylosing spondylitis. Both conserved end residues are part of each CDR3. Fields, in order: V gene, clone size, J gene, D gene, CDR3 DNA, CDR3 protein. A D gene is named only where the DNA matches it firmly. Not all rows give a size; the values are once, few, many and, for expanded clones, a class.

TRBV6-1	few	TRBJ1-1	NA	TGTGCCAGCAGTGAACAGGGGCGAGCGAACACTGAAGCTTTCTTT	CASSEQGRANTEAFF
TRBV10-3	few	TRBJ2-7	TRBD2	TGTGCCATCAGGCCTGGTGGGGGGGGATCCTACGAGCAGTACTTC	CAIRPGGGGSYEQYF
TRBV12-3/TRBV12-4	NA	TRBJ1-5	TRBD1	TGTGCCAGCAGTTCCCGGGACAGGGGAGGTCATCAGCCCCAGCATTTT	CASSSRDRGGHQPQHF
TRBV20-1	few	TRBJ1-1	TRBD1	TGCAGTGCTAGTCCGCCTCGGCAGGGGGGGGGAGCTTTCTTT	CSASPPRQGGGAFF
TRBV5-5	NA	TRBJ2-1	NA	TGTGCCAGCAGCTCCACAGGTTTGGGTGACTACAATGAGCAGTTCTTC	CASSSTGLGDYNEQFF
TRBV18	many	TRBJ1-1	NA	TGTGCCAGCTCACCTAACCAAGTGAATCCTGAAGCTTTCTTT	CASSPNQVNPEAFF
TRBV29-1	NA	TRBJ2-4	NA	TGCAGCGTTGAAAGTCAGATAGCCAAAAACATTCAGTACTTC	CSVESQIAKNIQYF
TRBV3-1	few	TRBJ1-2	NA	TGTGCCAGCAGCCAAGCCGGGGAGAATTATGGCTACACCTTC	CASSQAGENYGYTF
TRBV5-1	NA	TRBJ2-3	NA	TGCGCCAGCAGCTTGGTTCGGCCCTCCACAGATACGCAGTATTTT	CASSLVRPSTDTQYF
TRBV12-3/TRBV12-4	NA	TRBJ2-5	TRBD2	TGTGCCAGCTCGGGACTCGGACTAGCGGGAGAGGGGGAGACCCAGTACTTC	CASSGLGLAGEGETQYF
TRBV6-5	NA	TRBJ2-2	NA	TGTGCCAGCAGTTACTTACCGGGACAGAACACCGGGGAGCTGTTTTTT	CASSYLPGQNTGELFF
TRBV12-3/TRBV12-4	NA	TRBJ2-5	TRBD1	TGTGCCAGCAGGAAACAGGGGGCCCAAGAGACCCAGTACTTC	CASRKQGAQETQYF
TRBV7-9	few	TRBJ2-1	NA	TGTGCCAGCAGCAAAGCTTACTACAGCTCCTACAATGAGCAGTTCTTC	CASSKAYYSSYNEQFF
TRBV10-1	NA	TRBJ2-1	TRBD2	TGCGCCAGCAGTGAGGCAAGCGGGAGTAATGAGCAGTTCTTC	CASSEASGSNEQFF
TRBV2	few	TRBJ1-1	NA	TGTGCCAGCAGTGTAGGGACCATGAACACTGAAGCTTTCTTT	CASSVGTMNTEAFF
TRBV11-2	NA	TRBJ2-2	TRBD2	TGTGCCGACCGCCCCGGGAGGGCCCACGGGGAGCTGTTTTTT	CADRPGRAHGELFF
TRBV5-1	few	TRBJ2-3	NA	TGCGCCAGCAGCTTGGTGGTGCGCGATACGCAGTATTTT	CASSLVVRDTQYF
TRBV12-3/TRBV12-4	NA	TRBJ1-1	NA	TGTGCCAGCAGTTTTGGGGCCCCGGAGACTGAAGCTTTCTTT	CASSFGAPETEAFF
TRBV29-1	few	TRBJ1-2	NA	TGCAGCGTTAATGCAGGGGCGGCTGGCTACACCTTC	CSVNAGAAGYTF
TRBV9	NA	TRBJ2-1	TRBD2	TGTGCCAGCAGCGTGACTAGCGGGAGCTTCAATGAGCAGTTCTTC	CASSVTSGSFNEQFF
TRBV20-1	NA	TRBJ2-3	TRBD2	TGCAGTGCTCCGAGCGGGAGTGCTTTCGCAGATACGCAGTATTTT	CSAPSGSAFADTQYF
TRBV6-1	NA	TRBJ2-3	NA	TGTGCCAGCAGGGGGGACTCCACAGATACGCAGTATTTT	CASRGDSTDTQYF
TRBV5-1	few	TRBJ2-2	TRBD1	TGCGCCAGCAGCTTGGACGGACAGGGTATGTCCGGGGAGCTGTTTTTT	CASSLDGQGMSGELFF
TRBV29-1	NA	TRBJ2-1	NA	TGCAGCGCCGCGGGTTCCACATACAATGAGCAGTTCTTC	CSAAGSTYNEQFF
TRBV7-2	NA	TRBJ1-6	TRBD1	TGTGCCAGCAGCTTAGCACAGGGGGGTTCACCCCTCCACTTT	CASSLAQGGSPLHF
TRBV7-8	NA	TRBJ2-5	NA	TGTGCCAGCTTCCGGGACCAAGAGACCCAGTACTTC	CASFRDQETQYF
TRBV20-1	NA	TRBJ2-3	TRBD1	TGCAGTTCGACAGGGTTTGCGAGCACAGATACGCAGTATTTT	CSSTGFASTDTQYF
TRBV10-3	NA	TRBJ1-1	NA	TGTGCCATCATGACAAATTTGAACACTGAAGCTTTCTTT	CAIMTNLNTEAFF
TRBV11-3	many	TRBJ2-2	NA	TGTGCCAGCAGCTCCTCTACGGACACCGGGGAGCTGTTTTTT	CASSSSTDTGELFF
TRBV12-3/TRBV12-4	few	TRBJ2-7	NA	TGTACCAGCAGTTACGGCCAAACTCTAGCGCCTAGCTCCTACGAGCAGTACTTC	CTSSYGQTLAPSSYEQYF
TRBV6-6	many	TRBJ2-3	NA	TGTGCCAGCAGCCCGAGGGGGGGAGATACGCAGTATTTT	CASSPRGGDTQYF
TRBV10-2	few	TRBJ2-7	NA	TGCGCCAGCCGAGTATGGGCCCATGGGACCTACGAGCAGTACTTC	CASRVWAHGTYEQYF
TRBV5-1	NA	TRBJ1-1	NA	TGCGCCAGCAGCTTGATCCCGAACACTGAAGCTTTCTTT	CASSLIPNTEAFF